Listed below are T cell receptor beta chains from one sample, sequenced in a study of identical twins. Each CDR3 protein gets one entry after TCRdb re-called the 5' RACE reads with MiXCR. Counted here are about 660,000 distinct CDR3 sequences, 8% to 9% occurring once; the ten biggest clones make up approximately 0.89%. The same specimen was also included in a second study, on yellow fever vaccine responses in identical twins.

The specimen was PBMCs. These receptors were taken from a young woman in good health. Each CDR3 is given with its conserved first and last residue. The D gene is left open where the match is weak. Some rows mark clone size as missing; the rest say once, few, many or name a class of expanded clone.

clone size	V gene	J gene	D gene	CDR3 protein	CDR3 DNA
few	TRBV7-2	TRBJ2-7	.	CASSLRRVSLYEQYF	TGTGCCAGCAGCTTAAGGAGGGTCTCCCTCTACGAGCAGTACTTC
.	TRBV6-5	TRBJ1-6	.	CASSYPRQSPNSPLHF	TGTGCCAGCAGTTACCCCCGACAGTCTCCTAATTCACCCCTCCACTTT
few	TRBV4-3	TRBJ2-3	TRBD1	CASSPMLGQGLDTQYF	TGCGCCAGCAGCCCCATGCTCGGACAGGGGTTAGATACGCAGTATTTT
many	TRBV20-1	TRBJ2-1	.	CSASTAGSSYNEQFF	TGCAGTGCCAGCACGGCAGGGAGCTCCTACAATGAGCAGTTCTTC
.	TRBV3-1	TRBJ1-2	TRBD1	CASSLSTGGADGYTF	TGTGCCAGCAGCCTATCTACAGGGGGCGCGGATGGCTACACCTTC
few	TRBV6-2/TRBV6-3	TRBJ2-4	.	CASSYGTAQNIQYF	TGTGCCAGCAGTTACGGAACGGCCCAAAACATTCAGTACTTC
.	TRBV7-2	TRBJ2-3	TRBD2	CASSLRLAGVSTDTQYF	TGTGCCAGCAGCTTGCGACTAGCGGGGGTATCCACAGATACGCAGTATTTT
.	TRBV20-1	TRBJ2-3	TRBD1	CSARDDRGRSSSTDTQYF	TGCAGTGCTAGAGATGACAGGGGAAGGTCGTCTAGCACAGATACGCAGTATTTT
few	TRBV21-1	TRBJ2-7	.	CASSIRDSAYEQYF	TGTGCCAGCAGCATCAGGGACAGCGCCTACGAGCAGTACTTC
.	TRBV20-1	TRBJ2-2	TRBD2	CSARDGSGANTGELFF	TGCAGTGCTAGAGATGGTAGCGGGGCAAACACCGGGGAGCTGTTTTTT
.	TRBV7-9	TRBJ2-1	TRBD2	CASSPRGIAGGPNEQFF	TGTGCCAGCAGCCCACGCGGGATCGCGGGGGGGCCGAATGAGCAGTTCTTC
.	TRBV4-1	TRBJ2-7	TRBD2	CASSQSAGGGLYEQYF	TGCGCCAGCAGCCAATCAGCGGGGGGGGGCCTCTACGAGCAGTACTTC
few	TRBV11-3	TRBJ2-2	TRBD1	CASSRNRDSPTGELFF	TGTGCCAGCAGCAGAAACCGGGACAGCCCCACCGGGGAGCTGTTTTTT
.	TRBV19	TRBJ2-1	TRBD1	CASSSAGGYYNEQFF	TGTGCCAGTAGTAGCGCAGGGGGCTACTACAATGAGCAGTTCTTC
many	TRBV6-5	TRBJ2-1	.	CASSYSGLRGVYNEQFF	TGTGCCAGCAGTTACTCGGGCCTCAGGGGGGTGTACAATGAGCAGTTCTTC
.	TRBV3-1	TRBJ2-3	TRBD2	CACSQVIERRGGPTDTQYF	TGTGCCTGCAGCCAAGTAATAGAAAGGCGGGGGGGCCCGACAGATACGCAGTATTTT
few	TRBV5-6	TRBJ2-4	.	CASSPSWAKNIQYF	TGTGCCAGCAGCCCCTCTTGGGCCAAAAACATTCAGTACTTC
.	TRBV6-1	TRBJ2-2	TRBD2	CASSLTSTPAGGRTGELFF	TGTGCCAGCAGTCTCACTTCGACGCCAGCGGGAGGTCGAACCGGGGAGCTGTTTTTT
.	TRBV12-3/TRBV12-4	TRBJ1-2	.	CASSPGRDEVYGYTF	TGTGCCAGCAGTCCGGGACGGGATGAAGTCTATGGCTACACCTTC
few	TRBV5-1	TRBJ2-3	TRBD2	CASSLTGTSIVDTQYF	TGCGCCAGCAGCTTGACTGGGACTAGCATTGTAGATACGCAGTATTTT
few	TRBV5-1	TRBJ2-7	TRBD1	CASSSDRGLSSYEQYF	TGCGCCAGCAGCTCCGACAGGGGTTTAAGCTCCTACGAGCAGTACTTC
.	TRBV3-1	TRBJ1-6	.	CASSQVYEGTNSPLHF	TGTGCCAGCAGCCAAGTTTACGAGGGGACGAATTCACCCCTCCACTTT
many	TRBV7-2	TRBJ2-1	TRBD1	CASSQGQVLNEQFF	TGTGCCAGCAGCCAAGGACAGGTTCTCAATGAGCAGTTCTTC
many	TRBV12-3/TRBV12-4	TRBJ1-1	TRBD1	CASSRDSLNTEAFF	TGTGCCAGCAGTCGGGACAGTCTGAACACTGAAGCTTTCTTT
.	TRBV6-1	TRBJ2-2	TRBD2	CASRLAWNTGELFF	TGTGCCAGTCGACTAGCCTGGAACACCGGGGAGCTGTTTTTT
.	TRBV6-4	TRBJ2-5	.	CASSVEAGSWETQYF	TGTGCCAGCAGTGTCGAGGCAGGGTCTTGGGAGACCCAGTACTTC
few	TRBV27	TRBJ2-7	.	CASSFRGAEYYEQYF	TGTGCCAGCAGTTTTAGGGGCGCAGAGTACTACGAGCAGTACTTC